These T cell receptor beta chains were read from a single sample in a study of blood T cell repertoires in COVID-19. This table comes from immunoSEQ multiplex PCR, and its TCRdb copy is limited to in-frame clones, with some not included. Of fewer than 700,000 clones in the sample, about 89% are singletons; the top ten hold 7.5% to 9.5%. The material sequenced was peripheral blood. These TCRs come from a woman aged 45-65 years with COVID-19, enrolled during active disease. The CDR3 runs from the conserved cysteine through the conserved F or W. The order of the fields is V gene, J gene, D gene, CDR3 length, clone size, CDR3 DNA, CDR3 protein. D genes are given only for firm matches. Rows give clone size only sometimes, using once, few, many, or a class for an expanded clone.

V gene: TRBV7-9
J gene: TRBJ2-3
D gene: .
CDR3 length: 15
clone size: .
CDR3 DNA: TGTGCCAGCAGCTTAGTTGGGGAGGGCACAGATACGCAGTATTTT
CDR3 protein: CASSLVGEGTDTQYF

V gene: TRBV7-6
J gene: TRBJ1-5
D gene: .
CDR3 length: 12
clone size: once
CDR3 DNA: TGTGCCAGCAGCTTACAGGATCAGCCCCAGCATTTT
CDR3 protein: CASSLQDQPQHF

V gene: TRBV2
J gene: TRBJ2-2
D gene: TRBD2
CDR3 length: 18
clone size: .
CDR3 DNA: TGTGCCAGCATCGGGCTAGCGGGGGGCCCCGGGAACACCGGGGAGCTGTTTTTT
CDR3 protein: CASIGLAGGPGNTGELFF

V gene: TRBV5-6
J gene: TRBJ1-2
D gene: TRBD1
CDR3 length: 16
clone size: .
CDR3 DNA: TGTGCCAGCAGCTTGGCCGGGGGACAGGGTAATTATGGCTACACCTTC
CDR3 protein: CASSLAGGQGNYGYTF

V gene: TRBV5-1
J gene: TRBJ2-5
D gene: TRBD1
CDR3 length: 20
clone size: .
CDR3 DNA: TGCGCCAGCAGCTTCCCTAGGCGGGGACAGGGAGGAGGCCCACAAGAGACCCAGTACTTC
CDR3 protein: CASSFPRRGQGGGPQETQYF

V gene: TRBV5-6
J gene: TRBJ2-1
D gene: .
CDR3 length: 13
clone size: .
CDR3 DNA: TGTGCCAGCAGCTTGGAAGGGGTTCGGGAGCAGTTCTTC
CDR3 protein: CASSLEGVREQFF

V gene: TRBV6-1
J gene: TRBJ1-6
D gene: .
CDR3 length: 14
clone size: .
CDR3 DNA: TGTGCCAGCAGTGAAGCCTTCGGGGTGTCACCCCTCCACTTT
CDR3 protein: CASSEAFGVSPLHF

V gene: TRBV12-3/TRBV12-4
J gene: TRBJ1-5
D gene: .
CDR3 length: 13
clone size: .
CDR3 DNA: TGTGCCAGCAGTTTTACAGCCAAACAGCCCCAGCATTTT
CDR3 protein: CASSFTAKQPQHF

V gene: TRBV4-2
J gene: TRBJ2-3
D gene: TRBD2
CDR3 length: 18
clone size: .
CDR3 DNA: TGTGCCAGCAGCCGAGAAAATTCGCTAGCGGGGCGAACAGATACGCAGTATTTT
CDR3 protein: CASSRENSLAGRTDTQYF

V gene: TRBV3-1/TRBV3-2
J gene: TRBJ2-5
D gene: TRBD2
CDR3 length: 16
clone size: .
CDR3 DNA: TGTGCCAGCAACCCAACCGGGACTAGCTGGGCGGGGACCCAGTACTTC
CDR3 protein: CASNPTGTSWAGTQYF

V gene: TRBV11-2
J gene: TRBJ2-2
D gene: TRBD1
CDR3 length: 15
clone size: .
CDR3 DNA: TGTGCCAGCAGCCGACAGGGGGCGAACACCGGGGAGCTGTTTTTT
CDR3 protein: CASSRQGANTGELFF

V gene: TRBV5-4
J gene: TRBJ2-3
D gene: TRBD2
CDR3 length: 15
clone size: .
CDR3 DNA: TGTGCCAGCAGCTTGGGCGGGGGGGCCCCAGATACGCAGTATTTT
CDR3 protein: CASSLGGGAPDTQYF

V gene: TRBV5-1
J gene: TRBJ2-1
D gene: .
CDR3 length: 11
clone size: once
CDR3 DNA: TGCGCCAGCAGGGGGGGAGGTGAGCAGTTCTTC
CDR3 protein: CASRGGGEQFF

V gene: TRBV27
J gene: TRBJ2-7
D gene: .
CDR3 length: 14
clone size: .
CDR3 DNA: TGTGCCAGCAGGGGGACAAAAAGGGGGTACGAGCAGTACTTC
CDR3 protein: CASRGTKRGYEQYF

V gene: TRBV25-1
J gene: TRBJ2-5
D gene: TRBD1
CDR3 length: 15
clone size: .
CDR3 DNA: TGTGCCAGCACCCCTGGACAGGGAGACCTAGAGACCCAGTACTTC
CDR3 protein: CASTPGQGDLETQYF

V gene: TRBV9
J gene: TRBJ2-3
D gene: TRBD2
CDR3 length: 15
clone size: .
CDR3 DNA: TGTGCCAGCAGCGTAACGGGACTAGCGGCGGATACGCAGTATTTT
CDR3 protein: CASSVTGLAADTQYF

V gene: TRBV9
J gene: TRBJ2-1
D gene: TRBD2
CDR3 length: 17
clone size: .
CDR3 DNA: TGTGCCAGCAGCCCCAGGACTAGCGGGGGGCTCTACAATGAGCAGTTCTTC
CDR3 protein: CASSPRTSGGLYNEQFF

V gene: TRBV5-1
J gene: TRBJ2-7
D gene: .
CDR3 length: 16
clone size: .
CDR3 DNA: TGCGCCAGCAGCTTTGGTGGCTCTTTAGGGGTCTACGAGCAGTACTTC
CDR3 protein: CASSFGGSLGVYEQYF

V gene: TRBV7-8
J gene: TRBJ2-7
D gene: .
CDR3 length: 13
clone size: .
CDR3 DNA: TGTGCCAGCAGCTTAGCGTTCACCTACGAGCAGTACTTC
CDR3 protein: CASSLAFTYEQYF

V gene: TRBV5-8
J gene: TRBJ2-4
D gene: TRBD2
CDR3 length: 15
clone size: .
CDR3 DNA: TGTGCCAGCAGCTTGGACCCAGTCGCGGGAGACATTCAGTACTTC
CDR3 protein: CASSLDPVAGDIQYF

V gene: TRBV2
J gene: TRBJ1-2
D gene: .
CDR3 length: 10
clone size: .
CDR3 DNA: TGTGCCAGTAGAGAATCGGGCTACACCTTC
CDR3 protein: CASRESGYTF

V gene: TRBV6-6
J gene: TRBJ2-1
D gene: TRBD2
CDR3 length: 15
clone size: .
CDR3 DNA: TGTGCCAGCAGCCCGACTAGCGGGGGTCCCTCGGAGCAGTTCTTC
CDR3 protein: CASSPTSGGPSEQFF

V gene: TRBV5-1
J gene: TRBJ2-7
D gene: .
CDR3 length: 16
clone size: once
CDR3 DNA: TGCGCCAGCAGCTTGGCCGTGGACGCGGGATCCTACGAGCAGTACTTC
CDR3 protein: CASSLAVDAGSYEQYF

V gene: TRBV9
J gene: TRBJ2-5
D gene: .
CDR3 length: 16
clone size: .
CDR3 DNA: TGTGCCAGCAGCGTAGCCCCGGGGCGGAGGGGAGAGACCCAGTACTTC
CDR3 protein: CASSVAPGRRGETQYF

V gene: TRBV27
J gene: TRBJ1-2
D gene: .
CDR3 length: 13
clone size: .
CDR3 DNA: TGTGCCAGCAGTTTTTCGGGGTTCTATGGCTACACCTTC
CDR3 protein: CASSFSGFYGYTF

V gene: TRBV30
J gene: TRBJ1-1
D gene: .
CDR3 length: 15
clone size: .
CDR3 DNA: TGTGCCTGGAGTGTACGGTCGGGGGGTCGGACTGAAGCTTTCTTT
CDR3 protein: CAWSVRSGGRTEAFF

V gene: TRBV27
J gene: TRBJ1-5
D gene: .
CDR3 length: 13
clone size: once
CDR3 DNA: TGTGCCAGCAGTTTATCCTTCCATCAGCCCCAGCATTTT
CDR3 protein: CASSLSFHQPQHF

V gene: TRBV6-5
J gene: TRBJ2-5
D gene: TRBD1
CDR3 length: 15
clone size: .
CDR3 DNA: TGTGCCAGCAGCAGCGACAGGGTGACTTCAGAGACCCAGTACTTC
CDR3 protein: CASSSDRVTSETQYF

V gene: TRBV14
J gene: TRBJ1-1
D gene: TRBD1
CDR3 length: 14
clone size: .
CDR3 DNA: TGTGCCAGCAGCTTCAGGGCAGGGGGCAATGAAGCTTTCTTT
CDR3 protein: CASSFRAGGNEAFF

V gene: TRBV7-2
J gene: TRBJ1-2
D gene: .
CDR3 length: 13
clone size: .
CDR3 DNA: TGTGCCAGCAGCTTACAGGGCCTCTATGGCTACACCTTC
CDR3 protein: CASSLQGLYGYTF

V gene: TRBV19
J gene: TRBJ2-1
D gene: TRBD2
CDR3 length: 16
clone size: .
CDR3 DNA: TGTGCCAGTAGTAGGGTCAGGCTAGCGGGGGGAAATGAGCAGTTCTTC
CDR3 protein: CASSRVRLAGGNEQFF

V gene: TRBV2
J gene: TRBJ1-1
D gene: .
CDR3 length: 14
clone size: .
CDR3 DNA: TGTGCCAGCAGTGAGCGACTGGGGGCAACTGAAGCTTTCTTT
CDR3 protein: CASSERLGATEAFF

V gene: TRBV29-1
J gene: TRBJ1-4
D gene: .
CDR3 length: 15
clone size: .
CDR3 DNA: TGCAGCGTTGAAGAAGCAGGGGCGGCTAATGAAAAACTGTTTTTT
CDR3 protein: CSVEEAGAANEKLFF

V gene: TRBV29-1
J gene: TRBJ1-5
D gene: .
CDR3 length: 14
clone size: .
CDR3 DNA: TGCAGCGTTGTAGGGCAGGGGTGGGGATTGGCCCAGCATTTT
CDR3 protein: CSVVGQGWGLAQHF

V gene: TRBV13
J gene: TRBJ2-3
D gene: TRBD2
CDR3 length: 15
clone size: .
CDR3 DNA: TGTGCCAGCAGCTTTAGCGGGCTTAGCACAGATACGCAGTATTTT
CDR3 protein: CASSFSGLSTDTQYF

V gene: TRBV2
J gene: TRBJ2-3
D gene: .
CDR3 length: 12
clone size: .
CDR3 DNA: TGTGCCAGCAGTGATCTATCAGATACGCAGTATTTT
CDR3 protein: CASSDLSDTQYF

V gene: TRBV5-1
J gene: TRBJ1-1
D gene: TRBD1
CDR3 length: 14
clone size: .
CDR3 DNA: TGCGCCAGCAGCCATGGGACAGTCGACACTGAAGCTTTCTTT
CDR3 protein: CASSHGTVDTEAFF

V gene: TRBV18
J gene: TRBJ2-2
D gene: TRBD2
CDR3 length: 14
clone size: once
CDR3 DNA: TGTGCCAGCCGTCCTAGCGGGGGGACCGGGGAGCTGTTTTTT
CDR3 protein: CASRPSGGTGELFF

V gene: TRBV18
J gene: TRBJ1-1
D gene: TRBD1
CDR3 length: 15
clone size: .
CDR3 DNA: TGTGCCAGCTCACCCCGACAGGGGGCGTGGACTGAAGCTTTCTTT
CDR3 protein: CASSPRQGAWTEAFF

V gene: TRBV29-1
J gene: TRBJ1-1
D gene: TRBD1
CDR3 length: 13
clone size: .
CDR3 DNA: TGCAGCGTGATTACAGGGGTGAACACTGAAGCTTTCTTT
CDR3 protein: CSVITGVNTEAFF

V gene: TRBV19
J gene: TRBJ1-1
D gene: .
CDR3 length: 14
clone size: once
CDR3 DNA: TGTGCCAGTAGTATAGCGGTAGAGAACACTGAAGCTTTCTTT
CDR3 protein: CASSIAVENTEAFF

V gene: TRBV29-1
J gene: TRBJ1-1
D gene: TRBD1
CDR3 length: 12
clone size: .
CDR3 DNA: TGCAGCGGATTGACAGGGTTGACTGAAGCTTTCTTT
CDR3 protein: CSGLTGLTEAFF

V gene: TRBV6-6
J gene: TRBJ1-5
D gene: .
CDR3 length: 14
clone size: .
CDR3 DNA: TGTGCCAGCAGTACAACAGGTAGGGATCAGCCCCAGCATTTT
CDR3 protein: CASSTTGRDQPQHF

V gene: TRBV5-6
J gene: TRBJ2-7
D gene: TRBD1
CDR3 length: 14
clone size: once
CDR3 DNA: TGTGCCAGCAGCCCGAGGACAGGACCCTACGAGCAGTACTTC
CDR3 protein: CASSPRTGPYEQYF

V gene: TRBV7-2
J gene: TRBJ1-2
D gene: .
CDR3 length: 15
clone size: .
CDR3 DNA: TGTGCCAGCAGCTTAGGAGGAGGGATTAACTATGGCTACACCTTC
CDR3 protein: CASSLGGGINYGYTF

V gene: TRBV25-1
J gene: TRBJ1-1
D gene: TRBD1
CDR3 length: 17
clone size: .
CDR3 DNA: TGTGCCAGCATTATGCCCGGGACAGGGGAAGATGGGACTGAAGCTTTCTTT
CDR3 protein: CASIMPGTGEDGTEAFF

V gene: TRBV7-9
J gene: TRBJ2-7
D gene: .
CDR3 length: 12
clone size: once
CDR3 DNA: TGTGCCAGCAGCCCAACAGGGAGCGAGCAGTACTTC
CDR3 protein: CASSPTGSEQYF